The clone carrying this T cell receptor beta chain was detected a few times. Its cognate antigen is unknown. The data originate from a study of T cell repertoires in cytomegalovirus infection. From germline, CDR1 is MGHRA and CDR2 YSYEKL. The CDR3 covers 14 residues. V was cut by 2 bases and J by 2 bases, with 9 bases left in between. Whole-study results and caveats: Ex vivo, HLA-C-restricted CMV-specific TCR beta clonotypes prevailed over the rest of the response.

MiXCR was run by TCRdb on the reads, yielding one entry per CDR3 protein. The sample holds approximately 500,000 distinct CDR3 sequences, 33% seen once. The clonotype was recovered from a human donor in good health (CMV status not recorded). Some clones in this sample may be carry-over from other donors' samples. The rearrangement uses TRBV4-1 and TRBJ1-1; D perhaps matches TRBD1 (6 bases). Here the sequenced sample was cultured PBMCs, taken from culture after CMV antigen stimulation. CDR3 loop: CASSQRQENTEAFF. Written as DNA, the CDR3 is TGCGCCAGCAGCCAAAGACAGGAAAACACTGAAGCTTTCTTT.